The rows below give T cell receptor beta chains drawn from one sample of a study of blood T cell repertoires in COVID-19. Assay used: immunoSEQ multiplex PCR; TCRdb lists only in-frame clones, some missing. The sample contains some 240,000 clones, around 84% of which appear only once. Sequenced: PBMCs or T cells enriched from blood (not recorded which). These receptors were obtained from a woman aged 50 to 60 who had been exposed to COVID-19. CDR3s include the opening cysteine and the closing phenylalanine or tryptophan. Each record gives: clone size, J gene, V gene, D gene, CDR3 protein, CDR3 DNA. The D gene is left open where the match is weak. Not all rows give a size; the values are once, few, many and, for expanded clones, a class.

NA	TRBJ2-2	TRBV24-1	NA	CATSGASGELFF	TGTGCCACCAGTGGAGCATCCGGGGAGCTGTTTTTT
NA	TRBJ2-1	TRBV27	NA	CASSLSPDRRNEQFF	TGTGCCAGCAGTTTATCTCCGGACAGACGTAATGAGCAGTTCTTC
NA	TRBJ2-7	TRBV19	TRBD1	CASSIANRGTEQYF	TGTGCCAGTAGTATTGCCAACAGGGGGACCGAGCAGTACTTC
NA	TRBJ2-5	TRBV7-2	NA	CASRQGWETQYF	TGTGCCAGCAGACAGGGATGGGAGACCCAGTACTTC
NA	TRBJ2-2	TRBV5-1	TRBD1	CASSLDRGDTGELFF	TGCGCCAGCAGCTTGGACAGGGGCGACACCGGGGAGCTGTTTTTT
NA	TRBJ1-3	TRBV5-4	TRBD1	CASSSTGGSGNTIYF	TGTGCCAGCAGCTCAACAGGGGGCTCTGGAAACACCATATATTTT
NA	TRBJ1-5	TRBV18	NA	CASSLRGIGVGNQPQHF	TGTGCCAGCTCACTTAGGGGGATCGGGGTCGGCAATCAGCCCCAGCATTTT
once	TRBJ1-2	TRBV20-1	NA	CSASHSPGYTF	TGCAGTGCTAGTCACAGCCCCGGCTACACCTTC
NA	TRBJ1-5	TRBV9	TRBD1	CASSSTAQGAQHF	TGTGCCAGCAGCTCCACAGCCCAGGGGGCCCAGCATTTT
NA	TRBJ1-1	TRBV30	NA	CAWSVRAQTAEAFF	TGTGCCTGGAGTGTGCGGGCTCAAACGGCTGAAGCTTTCTTT
NA	TRBJ1-2	TRBV5-4	TRBD1	CASSPPGQTYGYTF	TGTGCCAGCAGCCCACCGGGACAGACCTATGGCTACACCTTC
NA	TRBJ1-1	TRBV5-5	NA	CASSFLGANTEAFF	TGTGCCAGCAGCTTTCTGGGGGCGAACACTGAAGCTTTCTTT
NA	TRBJ2-3	TRBV5-4	NA	CASSLAGADDTQYF	TGTGCCAGCAGCTTGGCCGGAGCGGACGATACGCAGTATTTT
NA	TRBJ2-1	TRBV4-1	NA	CASSQAGEQFF	TGCGCCAGCAGCCAAGCGGGAGAGCAGTTCTTC
few	TRBJ2-5	TRBV5-6	NA	CASSETRRGQETQYF	TGTGCCAGCAGCGAAACTCGACGGGGCCAAGAGACCCAGTACTTC